This TCR beta chain comes out of a study of blood T cell repertoires in COVID-19 (dated by TCRdb to 2018 to 2020). Some background on the complete study: Collaborator samples came from the United States, Italy and Spain and covered acute and convalescent phases of COVID-19. Samples were obtained from the ongoing ImmuneRACE study (first 160 participants) and from approximately 1,200 subjects provided by 6 global collaborators. A freely available public database, intended as a resource for researchers studying the immune response to SARS-CoV-2, is where the repertoires were released. Deeply sampled blood TCRbeta repertoires from subjects exposed to, actively infected with, or recovered from COVID-19 were included in the dataset. The prospective study material was composed of cDNA or gDNA derived from T cells, B-cell-depleted T cells, or PBMCs. Nearly every sample came with metadata listing a de-identified subject ID, COVID-19 status, age in years and sex. HLA class I and class II types, where available, came from metadata supplied by the sample provider rather than from assay-based typing. The full study reports these points: How much clinical and demographic metadata was included differed by source and by participant, and the metadata was provided uncurated.

The CDR3, from cysteine to phenylalanine, totals 13 residues. Here the CDR3 DNA is all that survives: 39 bases in frame from base 1. Deletion took 1 base off V and 4 bases off J, with a span of 7 bases between the germline ends. One collaborating source in Seattle enrolled patients during active infection and followed them longitudinally through the course of disease. Collaborating institutions collected whole blood in K2EDTA tubes following their own protocols. For TCRbeta analysis, collaborator samples were shipped as frozen whole blood, as isolated PBMCs, or as DNA extracted from either sample type. As regards this clone: Its antigen is currently not known. Base qualities are not provided; no much larger clone lies one nucleotide away.

TCRbeta CDR3 regions were amplified from genomic DNA by means of the immunoSEQ Assay, a bias-controlled multiplex PCR. As for the authors' bioinformatics: Within the assay, amplification of reference gene primers was used to estimate how many nucleated cells each sample contained. To quantify the absolute abundance of each unique TCRbeta CDR3 rearrangement, sequence reads were collapsed and filtered. Productive Simpson clonality was computed per sample as the square root of Simpson's diversity index over productive rearrangements. This immuneACCESS table, as held by TCRdb, lists in-frame sequences with V and J called but not all clones. Of the missing ones, under half trace to an unresolved V gene in checked studies; the others have no known cause. That table supplies the V and J calls and clone size; D and trimming were determined from the DNA. The sample data list fewer than 250,000 clones, and roughly 82% of these were observed just once. The ten largest account for around 7.8% of the sample.

The sequenced sample consisted of peripheral blood. The sequence derives from a woman aged 55-75 years with COVID-19, enrolled during active disease. This chain is built from TRBV12-3 or TRBV12-4 and TRBJ2-5; the D gene cannot be resolved reliably. The DNA is as follows: TGTGCCAGCAGTTTAGATTCGGTAGAGACCCAGTACTTC. It codes for CASSLDSVETQYF.